Below, 20 T cell receptor beta chains from the same sample are listed, as sequenced in a study of response to subunit inactivated influenza vaccine. TCRdb re-analysed the RT-PCR reads in MiXCR, keeping a single row per CDR3 protein. The sample shows about 480,000 distinct CDR3 sequences, roughly 9.8% of them seen only once. The sample in question was PBMCs from blood, obtained around seven weeks after vaccination. The source is a man in his fifties or sixties who received an inactivated influenza vaccine.

The chain carries TRBV20-1 and TRBJ1-5; 10 bases fit TRBD1. Germline CDR1 is DFQATT and CDR2 is SNEGSKA (reference sequence). The ends lost 6 bases at V and 2 bases at J; junction bases unmatched: 19. The CDR3 runs to 19 residues. CDR3 DNA: TGCAGTGCCCCCTGGGCCCAAGGACAGGGGGAGTCTCGCAATCAGCCCCAGCATTTT. It translates to CSAPWAQGQGESRNQPQHF.

This clonotype was counted between two and nine times. For the CDR3, the DNA is TGTGCCAGCATGAAAGGACAGGTCGACACTGAAGCTTTCTTT. Its protein product is CASMKGQVDTEAFF. The V call is TRBV6-2 or TRBV6-3, the J call TRBJ1-1; 7 bases map to TRBD1. Trimming removed 7 bases from V and 3 bases from J; junction bases left unmatched: 8. The CDR3 spans 14 residues. The germline CDR1 and CDR2 sequences are MNHEY and SVGEGT.

The J gene is TRBJ2-1, the V gene TRBV7-9, with D hard to call. The V gene lost 1 base and the J gene lost 6 bases, with 7 bases spanning the gap. Germline assignment: CDR1 SEHNR and CDR2 FQNEAQ (reference sequence). The CDR3 has 13 amino acids. This CDR3 reads CASSLGLRNEQFF. CDR3 in DNA: TGTGCCAGCAGCTTAGGACTCCGCAATGAGCAGTTCTTC.

The chain employs TRBV7-9 and TRBJ2-2; D might be TRBD1 (6 bases). The length of the CDR3 is 16 residues. Germline V lookup: CDR1 SEHNR, CDR2 FQNEAQ (reference sequence). Trimming took 5 bases from V and 3 from J, leaving 16 bases between them. The CDR3, as DNA: TGTGCCAGCAGCCCCAGGGGTGACAGGTACACCGGGGAGCTGTTTTTT. This encodes CASSPRGDRYTGELFF.

This clonotype has more than one count but fewer than ten. J is TRBJ2-5 and V is TRBV12-3 or TRBV12-4; TRBD2 might be the D (5 bases). V lost 2 bases to trimming and J lost 5 bases, with 12 bases between them. The CDR3 sequence is 14 residues long. The CDR3 coding sequence is TGTGCCAGCAGTTTATGGCCTAGCCGGGAGACCCAGTACTTC. This sequence encodes CASSLWPSRETQYF.

The chain carries TRBV20-1 and TRBJ2-7; D is unresolved. Trimming took off 4 bases at V and 2 bases at J, with 12 bases between the two ends. Germline-derived CDR1 and CDR2 are DFQATT and SNEGSKA (reference sequence). The CDR3 loop spans 13 amino acids. The CDR3 sequence is CSANKNSPYEQYF. The CDR3 DNA is TGCAGTGCTAATAAAAACAGTCCCTACGAGCAGTACTTC.

In its sample, this clonotype was seen many times. V is TRBV29-1 and J is TRBJ2-1; a weak D match, TRBD2 (6 bases). Trimming pared 4 bases from V and 9 bases from J, leaving 10 bases between. Germline-derived CDR1 and CDR2 are SQVTM and ANQGSEA. CDR3 length equals 11 residues. CDR3 in DNA: TGCAGCGTTGCTTCGGGGGTTGAGCAGTTCTTC. As protein: CSVASGVEQFF.

This clonotype was counted a few times. The chain joins TRBV9 to TRBJ2-7; the D gene could be TRBD1 or TRBD2 (5 bases each). CDR3 size: 15 residues. Trimming shortened V by 4 bases and J by 4 bases, and 18 bases separated the two germline ends. The germline V gene encodes CDR1 SGDLS and CDR2 YYNGEE. CDR3 DNA sequence: TGTGCCAGCAGCAACCGGGACGCCAGCCAGTACGAGCAGTACTTC. Amino acids: CASSNRDASQYEQYF.

This clonotype was seen ten or more times. For the CDR3, the DNA is TGTGCCAGCACTAAGGGACCACTTCTCTCCAATGAGCAGTTCTTC. Its translation is CASTKGPLLSNEQFF. This chain uses TRBV6-1 with TRBJ2-1; TRBD1 or TRBD2 may be the D gene (5 bases each). This CDR3 has 15 residues. Germline loops: CDR1 MNHNS, CDR2 SASEGT. V was pared by 7 bases and J by 6 bases, with 19 bases between.

This clonotype was recorded at least ten times. V is TRBV29-1 and J is TRBJ2-3; 7 nucleotides match TRBD2. Looked up from germline, CDR1 is SQVTM and CDR2 is ANQGSEA. The CDR3 has 14 amino acids. V shed 4 bases, J shed 2 bases, and the junction held 6 bases outside the gene matches. CDR3 amino acids: CSVGLAAATDTQYF. For the CDR3, the DNA is TGCAGCGTTGGGCTAGCGGCCGCCACAGATACGCAGTATTTT.

This clonotype was recorded at least ten times. The chain uses TRBV4-2 and TRBJ1-1; maybe TRBD1 (5 bases). CDR3 length equals 16 residues. Germline V gene sequence: CDR1 LGHNA, CDR2 YNFKEQ. V was pared by 0 bases and J by 3 bases, with 14 bases between. The DNA of the CDR3 is TGTGCCAGCAGCCAAGATGTTTACGGGGCAGACACTGAAGCTTTCTTT. Its translation is CASSQDVYGADTEAFF.

This clonotype was counted only a few times. The chain couples TRBV6-1 to TRBJ1-2; the D gene is possibly TRBD1 (5 bases). Germline V gives CDR1 MNHNS, CDR2 SASEGT. The CDR3 extends over 13 amino acids. The ends were cut back, 9 bases at V and 7 bases at J, with 18 bases in the middle. The CDR3 DNA reads TGTGCCAGTGCCCAGGGTGGGCCTGGTGGCTACACCTTC. Translating gives CASAQGGPGGYTF.

The chain carries TRBV10-3 and TRBJ2-1; 13 bases are shared with TRBD2. There are 16 residues in the CDR3. The V and J ends lost 10 bases and 13 bases, in that order; junction bases with no gene match: 19. Germline V gives CDR1 ENHRY, CDR2 SYGVKD. Here the CDR3 reads CATRLAGGTTPGLQFF. The CDR3 DNA reads TGTGCCACAAGACTAGCGGGAGGTACAACTCCTGGCCTCCAGTTCTTC.

The chain couples TRBV20-1 to TRBJ2-5, with D unclear. CDR1 is DFQATT and CDR2 is SNEGSKA in the germline V gene (reference sequence). V was trimmed by 3 bases and J by 1 base, leaving 9 bases between them. There are 13 residues in the CDR3. The CDR3 protein is CSASRPGQETQYF. Written as DNA, the CDR3 is TGCAGTGCTAGTCGGCCGGGCCAAGAGACCCAGTACTTC.

The chain joins TRBV6-2 or TRBV6-3 to TRBJ2-5; D is perhaps TRBD2 (5 bases). Germline V gene lookup returns CDR1 MNHEY and CDR2 SVGEGT. The CDR3 has 14 amino acids. V was cut by 7 bases and J by 5 bases, with 17 bases left in between. CDR3 nucleotide sequence: TGTGCCAGCATCCGACCGGGAAGCGCCGAGACCCAGTACTTC. Its protein is CASIRPGSAETQYF.

A few counts support this clonotype. This chain uses TRBV9 with TRBJ2-4; 10 bases line up with TRBD2. V dropped 0 bases and J dropped 12; count of bases not matched to a gene: 9. There are 15 residues in the CDR3. CDR1 SGDLS and CDR2 YYNGEE come from the germline V gene. CDR3 in amino acids: CASSVGLAGAGNQYF. CDR3 coding DNA: TGTGCCAGCAGCGTAGGGCTAGCGGGAGCTGGGAATCAGTACTTC.

The chain carries TRBV20-1 and TRBJ2-3, with TRBD2 matching 13 bases. The length of the CDR3 is 15 residues. The J segment lost 7 bases and the V segment lost 3 bases, leaving 7 bases of the junction unmatched. Germline loops: CDR1 DFQATT, CDR2 SNEGSKA (reference sequence). For the CDR3, the DNA is TGCAGTGCTAGTGGGACTAGCGGGGACCTAAATACGCAGTATTTT. Translating it yields CSASGTSGDLNTQYF.

This clonotype has just a few counts. The V call is TRBV28, the J call TRBJ2-7; D unresolved. V was shortened by 8 bases and J by 0 bases, with 11 bases between the two germline ends. The germline gives CDR1 MDHEN, CDR2 SYDVKM. CDR3 length: 13 amino acids. CDR3 amino acids: CASWTSSSYEQYF. CDR3 sequence (DNA): TGTGCCAGCTGGACGTCCAGCTCCTACGAGCAGTACTTC.

The chain couples TRBV27 to TRBJ2-2; D may be TRBD1 (6 bases). Germline assignment: CDR1 MNHEY and CDR2 SMNVEV (reference sequence). CDR3 length: 14 amino acids. Between the trimmed V and J ends, which lost 4 bases and 5 bases, there was a span of 11 bases. CDR3 in amino acids: CASSSLQGTGELFF. The DNA of the CDR3 is TGTGCCAGCAGTTCGCTTCAGGGGACCGGGGAGCTGTTTTTT.

The sample holds many counts of this clonotype. J is TRBJ2-1 and V is TRBV4-1; TRBD2 matches at 7 bases. CDR1 and CDR2 (germline): MGHRA, YSYEKL. V lost 0 bases to trimming and J lost 4 bases; unmatched junction nucleotides: 12. The CDR3 length is 18 residues. The CDR3 DNA follows: TGCGCCAGCAGCCAAGATCCCCCGGGACTAAGAAAGTACAATGAGCAGTTCTTC. Translating it yields CASSQDPPGLRKYNEQFF.